This passage covers 28 T cell receptor beta chains from one sample sequenced in a study of cytomegalovirus exposure and HLA in healthy donors. The PCR made use of 60 Vbeta and 13 Jbeta primers. TCRdb keeps only in-frame clones here, not all; method: immunoSEQ multiplex PCR. Among some 81,000 clones, 65% to 80% were seen once, and the ten largest hold over 8.5%. The material sequenced was PBMCs. Receptor source: a woman aged 35 to 49 in good health and CMV-seropositive.

The chain couples TRBV9 to TRBJ1-4; unclear D gene. Trimming cost V 7 bases and J 8 bases, with 18 bases left between them. The CDR3 is made up of 14 amino acids. The germline V gene has CDR1 SGDLS and CDR2 YYNGEE. CDR3 bases: TGTGCCAGCGCGACATCACGAGATGGGGAAAAACTGTTTTTT. Its protein product is CASATSRDGEKLFF.

The V call is TRBV7-2, the J call TRBJ1-6, with 10 bases fitting TRBD1. CDR3 size: 15 residues. The germline V gene has CDR1 SGHTA and CDR2 FQGNSA. The ends lost 6 bases at V and 9 bases at J; junction bases unmatched: 8. CDR3: CASSAGTGVFSPLHF. The DNA for the CDR3 is TGTGCCAGCAGTGCCGGGACAGGGGTTTTTTCACCCCTCCACTTT.

The V gene is TRBV7-2, the J gene TRBJ2-7, with D perhaps matching TRBD2 (6 bases). The CDR3 loop spans 15 amino acids. V gave up 4 bases and J gave up 2 bases, with 15 bases separating them. Germline V CDR1 and CDR2: SGHTA, FQGNSA. CDR3 sequence: CASSSPGLLTYEQYF. As DNA, the CDR3 is TGTGCCAGCAGCTCACCGGGACTCTTAACCTACGAGCAGTACTTC.

The J gene is TRBJ1-2, the V gene TRBV30; no reliable D call. CDR1 is GTSNPN and CDR2 is SVGIG in the germline V gene (reference sequence). This CDR3 spans 12 amino acids. V lost 2 bases and J 4 bases, leaving 8 bases between the germline ends. The CDR3 reads CAWSTGSYGYTF. Here the CDR3 DNA reads TGTGCCTGGAGTACGGGATCCTATGGCTACACCTTC.

V usage is TRBV28 and J usage is TRBJ1-2; D may be TRBD1 (5 bases). V was clipped by 4 bases and J by 4 bases, with 16 bases between them. Germline V lookup: CDR1 MDHEN, CDR2 SYDVKM. The CDR3 has 15 residues. CDR3 residues: CASSWTGGGSYGYTF. CDR3 bases: TGTGCCAGCAGTTGGACGGGGGGGGGTTCCTATGGCTACACCTTC.

The chain combines TRBV25-1 with TRBJ2-5; TRBD1 aligns across 8 bases. CDR1 and CDR2 (germline): MGHDK, SYGVNS. Losses at the gene ends were 11 bases for V and 5 bases for J; bases not matched to a gene: 13. The length of the CDR3 is 14 residues. The CDR3 sequence: CASHRQGLGETQYF. The CDR3 DNA is TGTGCCTCTCACCGACAGGGGTTGGGGGAGACCCAGTACTTC.

This clone came up a few times. The chain links TRBV5-1 to TRBJ2-1, with a possible D match to TRBD2 (5 bases). The CDR3 length is 16 residues. Germline CDR1 reads SGHRS; CDR2 reads YFSETQ. V was cut by 4 bases and J by 6 bases, with 20 bases left in between. This CDR3 reads CASSPPLAGQSNEQFF. The CDR3 DNA reads as TGCGCCAGCAGCCCGCCGCTGGCGGGTCAATCCAATGAGCAGTTCTTC.

The chain carries TRBV5-1 and TRBJ2-7; possibly TRBD1 for D (6 bases). V was clipped by 0 bases and J by 1 base, with 11 bases between them. The V gene's germline CDR1 is SGHRS and CDR2 YFSETQ. The CDR3 covers 15 residues. The CDR3 DNA reads TGCGCCAGCAGCTTGGGAGGTAGGGGGTCCTACGAGCAGTACTTC. Protein product: CASSLGGRGSYEQYF.

CDR3: CASSPRTGDTEAFF. The CDR3 DNA reads as TGTGCCAGCAGCCCCAGGACAGGGGACACTGAAGCTTTCTTT. The gene calls are TRBV7-9 and TRBJ1-1; 9 positions match TRBD1. With V trimmed by 5 bases and J by 3 bases, 4 bases remained unmatched. The CDR3 extends over 14 amino acids. Germline CDR1 reads SEHNR; CDR2 reads FQNEAQ (reference sequence).

The chain recombines TRBV2 with TRBJ2-3, with D maybe TRBD2 (6 bases). V was clipped by 6 bases and J by 0 bases, with 13 bases between them. In germline, CDR1 is SNHLY, CDR2 FYNNEI. The CDR3 is 15 amino acids. The CDR3: CASRNPGTSTDTQYF. The CDR3 DNA follows: TGTGCCAGCAGGAACCCCGGGACTAGCACAGATACGCAGTATTTT. The variable domain in full, completed from reference TRBV2 and TRBJ2-3, reads EPEVTQTPSHQVTQMGQEVILRCVPISNHLYFYWYRQILGQKVEFLVSFYNNEISEKSEIFDDQFSVERPDGSNFTLKIRSTKLEDSAMYFCASRNPGTSTDTQYFGPGTRLTVL.

The chain links TRBV5-8 to TRBJ1-2; D unclear. CDR3 length: 13 residues. Germline CDR1 is SGHTS and CDR2 is YDEGEE. Trimming left V 0 bases short and J 3 bases short, with 6 bases between. This CDR3 is CASSLDSDYGYTF. CDR3 in DNA: TGTGCCAGCAGCTTGGACAGTGACTATGGCTACACCTTC.

The CDR3 DNA reads as TGCGCCAGCAGCTTGGCCTGGGCAGGAACAGATACGCAGTATTTT. Translated: CASSLAWAGTDTQYF. This rearrangement joins TRBV5-1 to TRBJ2-3; D is undetermined. V shed 0 bases and J shed 3 bases, with 11 bases lying between them. The germline gives CDR1 SGHRS, CDR2 YFSETQ. This CDR3 spans 15 amino acids.

V usage is TRBV7-9 and J usage is TRBJ1-4, with unresolved D. V lost 3 bases, J lost 0 bases, and 8 bases lay in between. This CDR3 contains 15 residues. Germline assignment: CDR1 SEHNR and CDR2 FQNEAQ (reference sequence). The CDR3 is CASSLYNATNEKLFF. Written as DNA, the CDR3 is TGTGCCAGCAGCTTGTACAATGCAACTAATGAAAAACTGTTTTTT.

Points on this clone: At one boundary the junction diverges from the germline segment, which might be a read error. The chain recombines TRBV13 with TRBJ1-1, with no clear D. The germline gives CDR1 PRHDT, CDR2 FYEKMQ (reference sequence). This CDR3 is 13 amino acids long. CDR3 protein: CASSLDLKTLSSF. CDR3 sequence (DNA): TGTGCCAGCAGCTTAGACCTGAAAACATTATCTAGCTTT.

The chain recombines TRBV10-2 with TRBJ2-5, with TRBD1 identical over 8 bases. Trimming at V came to 5 bases and at J to 5 bases, leaving 10 bases not matched to a gene. There are 15 residues in the CDR3. In germline, CDR1 is WSHSY, CDR2 SAAADI. The CDR3: CASSQRTGRSETQYF. CDR3 nucleotides: TGCGCCAGCAGTCAACGGACAGGGAGAAGCGAGACCCAGTACTTC.

The chain is built from TRBV6-5 and TRBJ1-1; 8 nucleotides align to TRBD1. Per germline, CDR1 MNHEY and CDR2 SVGAGI. The CDR3 extends over 14 amino acids. The junction had 2 bases not matched to a gene; V was cut back by 3 bases and J by 2 bases. The CDR3 DNA reads as TGTGCCAGCAGTTATGGGACAGGCAACACTGAAGCTTTCTTT. It is translated as CASSYGTGNTEAFF.

The rearrangement links TRBV30 to TRBJ1-6, with D uncertain. Germline V lookup: CDR1 GTSNPN, CDR2 SVGIG (reference sequence). The CDR3 covers 14 residues. Trimming removed 0 bases from V and 14 bases from J, with 17 bases in between. The CDR3: CAWSVWGGTGALHF. In DNA, the CDR3 is TGTGCCTGGAGTGTTTGGGGAGGAACTGGGGCCCTCCACTTT.

The CDR3 nucleotides are TGTGCCAGCAGCCGAGCCAGCGAATACAATGAGCAGTTCTTC. Translated, it gives CASSRASEYNEQFF. This rearrangement joins TRBV7-2 to TRBJ2-1, with D unclear. The CDR3 has 14 amino acids. Trimming shortened V by 5 bases and J by 4 bases, and 12 bases separated the two germline ends. Germline values: CDR1 SGHTA, CDR2 FQGNSA.

This clone showed up just a few times. V gene TRBV4-1 combines with J gene TRBJ2-1, with 9 nucleotides matching TRBD2. V was pared by 4 bases and J by 7 bases, with 14 bases of the junction left unmatched. There are 17 residues in the CDR3. Germline lookup yields CDR1 MGHRA and CDR2 YSYEKL. The CDR3, as DNA: TGCGCCAGCAGCCGCCTAGAGGGTAGCGGGAGTGTGAATGAGCAGTTCTTC. This codes for CASSRLEGSGSVNEQFF.

Regarding this clone: The same CDR3 also results from other DNA sequences found in this sample. The chain combines TRBV6-6 with TRBJ2-5, with 8 bases aligning to TRBD2. Germline V gene lookup returns CDR1 MNHNY and CDR2 SVGAGI (reference sequence). This CDR3 contains 16 residues. The V and J ends lost 0 bases and 4 bases, in that order; junction bases with no gene match: 7. CDR3 region: CASSYSKAGGTETQYF. CDR3 nucleotides: TGTGCCAGCAGTTACTCGAAGGCGGGAGGTACAGAGACCCAGTACTTC.

V gene TRBV19 combines with J gene TRBJ2-7, with D maybe TRBD1 (5 bases). Germline V gene data show CDR1 as LNHDA and CDR2 as SQIVND (reference sequence). The V and J ends lost 3 bases and 5 bases respectively, with 14 bases between them. The CDR3 consists of 14 residues. CDR3 coding DNA: TGTGCCAGTAGTATTCAGGTTGACAGCCACGAGCAGTACTTC. This encodes CASSIQVDSHEQYF.

The CDR3 is CASSLWGEGTGELFF. DNA for the CDR3: TGTGCCAGCAGTTTATGGGGGGAGGGCACCGGGGAGCTGTTTTTT. The chain joins TRBV6-5 to TRBJ2-2, with TRBD2 matching over 7 bases. Germline trimming cut 4 bases from V and 4 bases from J; bases unmatched to any gene: 6. In germline, CDR1 is MNHEY, CDR2 SVGAGI. CDR3 length equals 15 residues.

This clone appeared a single time. The rearrangement uses TRBV28 and TRBJ1-1; TRBD1 aligns across 7 bases. CDR1 is MDHEN, CDR2 SYDVKM, per germline. The CDR3 covers 12 residues. The V gene end was trimmed by 6 bases and the J gene end by 7 bases; junction bases not matched to a gene: 5. CDR3 nucleotide sequence: TGTGCCAGCAGAGTACAGGGGTTTGAAGCTTTCTTT. Its protein is CASRVQGFEAFF.

This clone is a singleton in its sample. The V gene is TRBV15, the J gene TRBJ2-4, with 7 bases lining up with TRBD1. CDR3 size: 18 residues. With 5 bases clipped from V and 1 base from J, the junction kept 14 bases outside the gene matches. Germline CDR1 LNHNV, CDR2 YYDKDF (reference sequence). This CDR3 reads CATSSTAQKTGAKNIQYF. For the CDR3, the DNA is TGTGCCACCAGCTCCACCGCCCAAAAGACAGGGGCCAAAAACATTCAGTACTTC.

The chain recombines TRBV9 with TRBJ2-6; the D is unclear. Germline CDR1 is SGDLS and CDR2 is YYNGEE. V dropped 0 bases and J dropped 0 bases, with 10 bases sitting between them. The CDR3 has 17 residues. Written as DNA, the CDR3 is TGTGCCAGCAGCGTAGAACCCCACAGCTCTGGGGCCAACGTCCTGACTTTC. It specifies CASSVEPHSSGANVLTF. Drawing the rest from reference TRBV9 and TRBJ2-6, the complete variable domain is DSGVTQTPKHLITATGQRVTLRCSPRSGDLSVYWYQQSLDQGLQFLIQYYNGEERAKGNILERFSAQQFPDLHSELNLSSLELGDSALYFCASSVEPHSSGANVLTFGAGSRLTVL.

The chain uses TRBV12-5 and TRBJ2-1; 13 bases are shared with TRBD2. V lost 7 bases, J lost 0 bases, and 9 bases stayed unmatched. Germline-derived CDR1 and CDR2 are LGHNT and FRNRAP. The CDR3 extends over 18 amino acids. In DNA, the CDR3 is TGTGCTAGTGTTGGGACTAGCGGGACCTACGGCTCCTACAATGAGCAGTTCTTC. Its protein product is CASVGTSGTYGSYNEQFF.

This chain joins TRBV19 and TRBJ2-1; 10 positions agree with TRBD1. The CDR3 is made up of 17 amino acids. J was trimmed by 5 bases and V by 4 bases; bases with no gene match: 11. Germline V CDR1 and CDR2: LNHDA, SQIVND (reference sequence). The CDR3 nucleotides read TGTGCCAGTAGTAAGACGACCGGGACAGGGGTGAACAATGAGCAGTTCTTC. This sequence encodes CASSKTTGTGVNNEQFF. The full variable domain, with the rest looked up from reference TRBV19 and TRBJ2-1, is DGGITQSPKYLFRKEGQNVTLSCEQNLNHDAMYWYRQDPGQGLRLIYYSQIVNDFQKGDIAEGYSVSREKKESFPLTVTSAQKNPTAFYLCASSKTTGTGVNNEQFFGPGTRLTVL.

The chain employs TRBV2 and TRBJ2-2, with D possibly being TRBD1 (6 bases). The CDR3 covers 13 residues. Trimming stripped 8 bases from V and 0 bases from J, with 7 bases between. CDR1 and CDR2 from the germline V gene are SNHLY and FYNNEI. CDR3 in DNA: TGTGCCAGCGGGACAACGAACACCGGGGAGCTGTTTTTT. Translated, it gives CASGTTNTGELFF.